The rows below give T cell receptor beta chains drawn from one sample of a study of blood T cell repertoires in COVID-19. Some clones are missing from TCRdb's copy, which holds only in-frame ones; the method was immunoSEQ multiplex PCR. Here the sample spans around 280,000 clones, 89% being singletons. Specimen: PBMCs or T cells enriched from blood (not recorded which). These receptors all come from a woman in her thirties or forties who had recovered from COVID-19. The conserved cysteine and the conserved F or W are not part of the CDR3 here.

>TRBV11-2|TRBJ1-1
ASSFLGTRVGYTEAF
>TRBV5-1|TRBJ1-2
ASSLTGGFGGYT
>TRBV12-3/TRBV12-4|TRBJ1-3
GAGPTSGNTIY
>TRBV12-3/TRBV12-4|TRBJ2-3
ASSYRLAGDMY
>TRBV9|TRBJ2-7
ASSVTSGSYEQY
>TRBV5-1|TRBJ2-7
ASRTGSFVFRNEQY
>TRBV5-1|TRBJ2-1
ASSSPGGYNEQF
>TRBV5-1|TRBJ2-2
ASSLVQGAGTGELF
>TRBV19|TRBJ1-2
ASSRQGSYGYT
>TRBV5-4|TRBJ1-4
ASSYDRQGATEKLF
>TRBV5-6|TRBJ1-2
ASSSQTGLGYT
>TRBV5-4|TRBJ1-6
ASSLAQGRNSPLH
>TRBV6-4|TRBJ2-3
ASRAYLPTSGASTDTQY
>TRBV6-5|TRBJ1-2
ASSYSKGGLGYT
>TRBV5-1|TRBJ2-1
ASSLESGGRYNEQF
>TRBV7-2|TRBJ1-2
ASSQTFYGYT
>TRBV29-1|TRBJ1-4
SVEGPGSEKLF
>TRBV10-3|TRBJ2-1
AISEWELVSGEQF
>TRBV24-1|TRBJ1-6
ATSAPGRGFNSPLH
>TRBV27|TRBJ1-1
ATRWTVGANTEAF
>TRBV5-4|TRBJ2-5
ASSLAGGVETQY
>TRBV18|TRBJ1-6
ASSSTQGATNSPLH
>TRBV27|TRBJ2-7
ASSELGHLEGFNEQY
>TRBV29-1|TRBJ2-7
SVEFPGQGYEQY
>TRBV25-1|TRBJ1-4
ASSGLGAREVELF